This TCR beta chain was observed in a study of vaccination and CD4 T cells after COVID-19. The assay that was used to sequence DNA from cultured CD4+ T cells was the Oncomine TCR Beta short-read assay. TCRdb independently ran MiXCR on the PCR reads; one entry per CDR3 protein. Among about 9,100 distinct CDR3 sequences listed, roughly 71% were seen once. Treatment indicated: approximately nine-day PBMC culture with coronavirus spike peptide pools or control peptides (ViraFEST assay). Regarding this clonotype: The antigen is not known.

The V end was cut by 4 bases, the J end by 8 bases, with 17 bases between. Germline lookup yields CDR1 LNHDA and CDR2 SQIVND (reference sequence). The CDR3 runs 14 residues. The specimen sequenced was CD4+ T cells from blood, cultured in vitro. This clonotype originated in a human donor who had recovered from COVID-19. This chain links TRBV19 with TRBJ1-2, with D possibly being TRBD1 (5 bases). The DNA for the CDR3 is TGTGCCAGTAGTAATCCCAGGGAATACGACGGCTACACCTTC. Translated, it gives CASSNPREYDGYTF.